This TCR beta chain was captured in a study of shared clonotypes between healthy human individuals. The method was immunoSEQ multiplex PCR; TCRdb's version includes in-frame clones alone and lacks a portion of them. Of about 680,000 clones in the sample, 60% to 80% were seen once. Trimming pared 5 bases from V and 2 bases from J, leaving 14 bases between. The CDR3 sequence is 15 residues long. Germline CDR1 is LNHDA and CDR2 is SQIVND (reference sequence). This chain links TRBV19 with TRBJ2-3, with D maybe TRBD1 (6 bases). Sequencing was carried out using memory CD4+ T cells sorted from blood. Regarding subset: CD45RA-negative fraction. The TCR sequence derives from a woman in her thirties in good health. CDR3 DNA sequence: TGTGCCAGTAGTCCTACAGGGATTAACACAGATACGCAGTATTTT. Protein: CASSPTGINTDTQYF.